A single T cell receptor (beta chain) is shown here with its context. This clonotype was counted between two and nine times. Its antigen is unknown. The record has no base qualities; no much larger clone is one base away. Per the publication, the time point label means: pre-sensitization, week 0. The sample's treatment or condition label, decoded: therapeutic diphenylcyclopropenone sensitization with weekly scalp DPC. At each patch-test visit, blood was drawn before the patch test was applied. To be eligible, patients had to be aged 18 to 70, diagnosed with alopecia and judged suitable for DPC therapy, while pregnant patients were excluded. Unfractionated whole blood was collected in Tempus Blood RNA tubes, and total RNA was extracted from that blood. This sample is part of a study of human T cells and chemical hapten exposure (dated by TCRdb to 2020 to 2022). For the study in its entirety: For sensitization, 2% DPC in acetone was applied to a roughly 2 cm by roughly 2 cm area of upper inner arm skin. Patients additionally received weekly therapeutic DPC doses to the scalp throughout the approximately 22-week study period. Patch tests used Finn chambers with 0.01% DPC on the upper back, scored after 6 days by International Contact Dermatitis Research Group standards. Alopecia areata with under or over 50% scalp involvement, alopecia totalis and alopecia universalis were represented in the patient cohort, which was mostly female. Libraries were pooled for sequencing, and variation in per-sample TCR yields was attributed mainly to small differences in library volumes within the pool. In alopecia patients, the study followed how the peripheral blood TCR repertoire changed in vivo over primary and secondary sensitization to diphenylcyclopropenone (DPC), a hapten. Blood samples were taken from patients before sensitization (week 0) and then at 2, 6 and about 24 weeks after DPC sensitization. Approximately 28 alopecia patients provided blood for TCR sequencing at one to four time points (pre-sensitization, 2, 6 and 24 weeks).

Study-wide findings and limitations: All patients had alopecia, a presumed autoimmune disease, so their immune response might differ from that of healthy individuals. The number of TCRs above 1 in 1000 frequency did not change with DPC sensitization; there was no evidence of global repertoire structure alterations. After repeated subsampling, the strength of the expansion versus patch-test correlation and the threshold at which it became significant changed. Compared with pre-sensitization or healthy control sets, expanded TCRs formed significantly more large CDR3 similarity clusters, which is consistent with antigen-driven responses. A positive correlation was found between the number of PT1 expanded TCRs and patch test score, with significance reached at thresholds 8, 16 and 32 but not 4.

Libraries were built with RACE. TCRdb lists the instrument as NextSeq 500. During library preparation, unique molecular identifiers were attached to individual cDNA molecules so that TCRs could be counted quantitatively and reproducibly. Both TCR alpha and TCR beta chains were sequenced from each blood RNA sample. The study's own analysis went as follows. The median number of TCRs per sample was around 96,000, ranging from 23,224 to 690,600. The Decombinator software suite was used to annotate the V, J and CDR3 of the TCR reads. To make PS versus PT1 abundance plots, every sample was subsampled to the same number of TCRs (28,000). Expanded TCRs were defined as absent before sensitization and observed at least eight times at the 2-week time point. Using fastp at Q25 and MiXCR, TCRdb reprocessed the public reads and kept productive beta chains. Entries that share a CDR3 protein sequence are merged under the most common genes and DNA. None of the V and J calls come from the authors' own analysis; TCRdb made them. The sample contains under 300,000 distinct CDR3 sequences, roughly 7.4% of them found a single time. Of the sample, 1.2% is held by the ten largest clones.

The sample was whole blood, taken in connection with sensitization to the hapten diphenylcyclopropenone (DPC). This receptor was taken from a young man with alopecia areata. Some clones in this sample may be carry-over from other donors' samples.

The bases read TGTGCCAGCAGTTCTGGGGGGCAGGGCACCGGGGAGCTGTTTTTT. Translated, it gives CASSSGGQGTGELFF. In this chain, TRBV28 is recombined with TRBJ2-2; the D gene assignment is perhaps TRBD1 or TRBD2, with each matching 6 bases. The CDR3 measures 15 amino acids from cysteine to phenylalanine. Only the CDR3 part of the read is kept: 45 bases, read in frame from the first base. V loses 4 bases, J loses 4 bases, and the germline ends lie 13 bases apart. The germline V gene encodes CDR1 MDHEN and CDR2 SYDVKM.